The entry that follows covers one T cell receptor beta chain sequence. This clonotype was detected only a few times. What antigen it recognizes has not been identified. No clone much larger than this one lies a single base away; base qualities are absent. V is reduced by 3 bases and J by 0 bases, leaving a spacing of 13 bases between them. Based on the germline V gene, the CDR1 and CDR2 sequences are SNHLY and FYNNEI. Counted from cysteine to phenylalanine, this CDR3 has 16 amino acids. CDR3 DNA only is kept here, 48 bases in frame from base 1. Donors were around 37 systemically healthy Caucasian individuals from Russia aged roughly 6 to 90 years. Ten milliliters of peripheral blood were drawn from each donor into EDTA-treated Vacutainer tubes. PBMCs were isolated by Ficoll-Paque density-gradient centrifugation, with at least 7 million obtained per sample. Total RNA, at least 6 micrograms per sample, was extracted from PBMCs with Trizol reagent. Naive CD45RAhigh/CD27high T cell percentages were measured by flow cytometry on a PBMC aliquot from every donor.

These data come from a study of blood T cells in healthy people across ages (dated by TCRdb to between 2014 and 2016). Regarding the study in general: Template switching captured roughly one uniquely barcoded TCR beta cDNA molecule per two T cells in model experiments. The study measured age-related changes in TCR beta repertoire diversity using deep sequencing normalized with unique cDNA molecular identifiers. The donors were split into four age groups: young (average 16 years), middle-aged (roughly 39), aged (about 62) and long-lived (roughly 86). Donors of different ages were randomly distributed across sequencing lanes to avoid experimental bias. The study analyzed two additional independent replicas of 1 million unique cDNA reads from the same blood draw for two donors, one aged 18 to 30 and one aged 80 or older. Broader findings and caveats from the paper: Compared with the aged group, more naive CD4+ T cells, fewer expanded clones and increased TCR diversity were shown by the long-lived group, suggesting age selection. Since profiling was done on bulk unsorted PBMCs, naive and antigen-experienced compartments could not be conclusively compared. The percentage of naive T cells measured by flow cytometry correlated strongly with observed TCR beta diversity. Observed TCR beta diversity per million T cells fell roughly linearly with age, and a significant reduction was already apparent by age around 40. Estimates of total diversity based on one million sequenced T cells were regarded as lower bounds and as underestimates. The CMV infection status of donors was not known, potentially confounding age-related changes in expanded clonotypes.

The library was prepared using 5' RACE. Data came from an Illumina HiSeq 2500. A second PCR of about 7 to 12 cycles was performed with a sample-barcoded 5' primer and a J-beta primer mix. A unique molecular identifier was introduced onto each TCR beta cDNA molecule by a template-switch 5' adaptor carrying 12 random nucleotides. Each sample yielded at least 2.5 million CDR3-containing paired-end reads. All of the RNA was converted into first-strand cDNA using the Mint cDNA synthesis kit, with a TRBC-specific oligonucleotide serving as the primer. After uracil-DNA glycosylase treatment, a first 18-cycle PCR used universal primers M1SS and BC2_uni_R on all cDNA. Turning to the authors' computational methods: Each sample was normalized by randomly selecting 1 million high-quality reads, each carrying a distinct molecular identifier. Reads sharing molecular identifiers were discarded rather than binned into consensus sequences. MiTCR, run with a Q25 quality threshold and the strictest error-elimination algorithm, handled CDR3 identification, clonotype clustering and error correction. A nonparametric unseen species model using Euler transformation provided a lower-bound estimate of total TCR beta diversity. The public reads were reanalyzed by TCRdb: fastp trimming at Q25, MiXCR alignment, in-frame beta chains only. Each CDR3 protein gets just one entry, which takes the most common genes and DNA from the rows behind it. The V and J calls here are based on TCRdb, not the publication. For this sample there are roughly 2 million distinct CDR3 sequences; roughly 52% appear just once. The ten largest account for around 2.1% of the sample.

This TCR was sampled from a woman aged 40 to 50 in good health. Material for sequencing was blood. The chain is assembled from TRBV2 and TRBJ2-3; the D gene lacks a confident call. The CDR3 protein sequence reads: CASSEFGGASTDTQYF. The bases are TGTGCCAGCAGTGAGTTTGGCGGAGCTAGCACAGATACGCAGTATTTT.